This entry lists 29 T cell receptor beta chains sequenced from one sample in a study of regulatory T cells in long-lasting Graves disease. iRepertoire HTBI primers and Arm-PCR of CDR3 regions built TCR beta libraries. TCRdb re-called the multiplex PCR reads with MiXCR, one entry per CDR3 protein. The sample has approximately 300,000 distinct CDR3 sequences, roughly 18% seen once. Time point denoted: newly diagnosed GD, antithyroid drugs for less than 3 months. Generation of the TCR library employed RNA extracted from PBMCs. The sequencing here drew on peripheral blood mononuclear cells (PBMCs), taken at new diagnosis, from a patient treated with antithyroid drugs. These receptors were taken from a female donor with Graves disease.

As concerns this clonotype: Just one base apart from a much larger clone, this may be a read error. The V call is TRBV20-1, the J call TRBJ2-4; 10 bases map to TRBD1. Germline lookup yields CDR1 DFQATT and CDR2 SNEGSKA (reference sequence). The CDR3 is 15 amino acids. The CDR3 is CSALAADRGKNIEYF. In DNA, the CDR3 is TGCAGTGCCCTAGCCGCGGACAGGGGGAAAAACATTGAGTACTTC.

Only a few counts were recorded for this clonotype. The chain links TRBV28 to TRBJ1-2, with D maybe TRBD1 (6 bases). Trimming cost V 5 bases and J 0 bases, with 7 bases left between them. Germline CDR1 MDHEN, CDR2 SYDVKM. The CDR3 extends over 13 amino acids. In DNA form, the CDR3 reads TGTGCCAGCAGTCGGACAGCTAACTATGGCTACACCTTC. Translated: CASSRTANYGYTF.

This clonotype has a count of ten or more. This chain uses TRBV11-2 with TRBJ2-5, with D perhaps TRBD1 (5 bases). Germline CDR1 SGHAT, CDR2 FQNNGV. Trimming cost V 2 bases and J 7 bases, with 20 bases left between them. There are 16 residues in the CDR3. The CDR3 DNA reads as TGTGCCAGCAGCTTATGGGGCAAGTTGGCAGTGGCGACCCAGTACTTC. Its translation is CASSLWGKLAVATQYF.

Details on this clonotype: At one end, the junction sequence differs from germline, possibly due to a read error. The chain employs TRBV11-3 and TRBJ2-3, with 10 bases that match TRBD2. CDR1 is SGHNT, CDR2 YENEEA, per germline. The CDR3 has 16 residues. CDR3 sequence (DNA): TGTGCCAGCAGCTTGGGACTAGCGCGGGCCACAGGTACGCAGTATTTT. This sequence encodes CASSLGLARATGTQYF.

There are a few counts of this clonotype. The chain joins TRBV4-1 to TRBJ2-1; 16 bases are shared with TRBD2. With V trimmed by 0 bases and J by 8 bases, 4 bases remained unmatched. Germline CDR1 MGHRA, CDR2 YSYEKL. The CDR3 consists of 17 residues. CDR3 loop: CASSQEGGLAGGDEQFF. Written as DNA, the CDR3 is TGCGCCAGCAGCCAAGAGGGGGGACTAGCGGGAGGGGATGAGCAGTTCTTC.

This clonotype was detected many times. The rearrangement joins TRBV7-2 to TRBJ2-7; tentatively, D is TRBD1 (5 bases). The CDR3 totals 16 residues. CDR1 SGHTA and CDR2 FQGNSA come from the germline V gene. V lost 5 bases, J lost 6 bases, and 23 bases lay in between. This CDR3 reads CASSAARTQLSLEQYF. The CDR3 DNA follows: TGTGCCAGCAGCGCCGCCCGGACACAACTCTCTCTCGAGCAGTACTTC.

The table lists this clonotype with many counts. The chain joins TRBV12-5 to TRBJ1-1; no clear D gene. CDR3 length equals 17 residues. V lost 5 bases to trimming and J lost 0 bases, with 19 bases between them. Germline-derived CDR1 and CDR2 are LGHNT and FRNRAP. CDR3 sequence: CASGPDGPGSLNTEAFF. Here the CDR3 DNA reads TGTGCTAGTGGTCCAGATGGGCCGGGGAGCTTGAACACTGAAGCTTTCTTT.

The chain links TRBV7-9 to TRBJ2-7; maybe TRBD2 (5 bases). Germline V gives CDR1 SEHNR, CDR2 FQNEAQ (reference sequence). Trimming removed 4 bases from V and 6 bases from J, with 13 bases in between. The CDR3 runs to 13 residues. CDR3 sequence reads: CASSSTGLGEQYF. The CDR3 bases are TGTGCCAGCAGCTCTACGGGGTTAGGCGAGCAGTACTTC.

This clonotype was detected ten times or more. The J gene is TRBJ1-2, the V gene TRBV2; D is uncertain. Germline values: CDR1 SNHLY, CDR2 FYNNEI. Trimming took 7 bases from V and 2 from J, leaving 17 bases between them. The CDR3 spans 15 residues. Here the CDR3 reads CASKTAAVMNYGYTF. CDR3 DNA sequence: TGTGCCAGCAAAACCGCGGCGGTTATGAACTATGGCTACACCTTC.

This clonotype was seen many times. This chain joins TRBV11-2 and TRBJ2-7; possibly TRBD2 for D (6 bases). With 0 bases removed from V and 6 bases from J, the gap between germline ends came to 15 bases. The CDR3 consists of 15 residues. Per germline, CDR1 SGHAT and CDR2 FQNNGV. The CDR3 here is CASSLEGLISAEQYF. CDR3 DNA: TGTGCCAGCAGCTTAGAAGGACTAATTAGTGCCGAGCAGTACTTC.

Turning to this clonotype: A much larger clone lies one base from this, so it may be a read error. This sequence joins TRBV30 and TRBJ2-1, with D maybe TRBD2 (6 bases). V was cut by 6 bases and J by 3 bases, with 18 bases left in between. The germline gives CDR1 GTSNPN, CDR2 SVGIG (reference sequence). This CDR3 spans 15 amino acids. CDR3 residues: CACRPTRRGYNEQFF. The CDR3 coding sequence is TGTGCCTGTAGGCCGACTAGAAGGGGCTACAATGAGCAGTTCTTC.

This clonotype has ten or more counts. The rearrangement links TRBV19 to TRBJ2-1; D call uncertain. Deletions cut 5 bases from V and 3 bases from J, with 14 bases between. Germline CDR1 LNHDA, CDR2 SQIVND (reference sequence). The CDR3 length is 15 residues. The CDR3 DNA is TGTGCCAGTAGTTCCTTTGGGGTTGTCTACAATGAGCAGTTCTTC. Its translation is CASSSFGVVYNEQFF. Filled out from reference TRBV19 and TRBJ2-1, the complete variable domain reads DGGITQSPKYLFRKEGQNVTLSCEQNLNHDAMYWYRQDPGQGLRLIYYSQIVNDFQKGDIAEGYSVSREKKESFPLTVTSAQKNPTAFYLCASSSFGVVYNEQFFGPGTRLTVL.

This clonotype turned up a few times. This may stem from a read error, because a much larger clone lies one nucleotide away. This is likely a read error, given that the CDR3 carries no conserved phenylalanine or tryptophan at its end. The rearrangement uses TRBV10-3 and TRBJ1-1, with 11 nucleotides matching TRBD1. V was pared by 3 bases and J by 3 bases, with 15 bases of the junction left unmatched. The CDR3 is 19 residues long. Germline lookup yields CDR1 ENHRY and CDR2 SYGVKD. Here the CDR3 reads CAISDLKGTGGYGDTEAFS. Written as DNA, the CDR3 is TGTGCCATCAGTGATTTGAAAGGGACAGGGGGATACGGGGACACTGAAGCTTTCTCT.

This clonotype has at least ten counts. The V call is TRBV28, the J call TRBJ1-2; D is possibly TRBD1 (5 bases). V gave up 5 bases and J gave up 1 base, with 14 bases separating them. Germline-derived CDR1 and CDR2 are MDHEN and SYDVKM. The CDR3 totals 15 residues. CDR3 DNA sequence: TGTGCCAGCAGTCCACTTCGGGACCATAACTATGGCTACACCTTC. This gives the protein CASSPLRDHNYGYTF.

This clonotype was recorded at least ten times. The junction differs from germline at one of its ends, possibly a read error. The chain links TRBV5-1 to TRBJ1-5; no definite D call. Germline V gives CDR1 SGHRS, CDR2 YFSETQ. This CDR3 comprises 16 residues. The CDR3 spells CASSLFRGPGDQPQHF. For the CDR3, the DNA is TGTGCCAGCAGCTTGTTTCGGGGTCCAGGTGATCAGCCCCAGCATTTT. Combining the CDR3 with reference TRBV5-1 and TRBJ1-5 gives the whole variable domain KAGVTQTPRYLIKTRGQQVTLSCSPISGHRSVSWYQQTPGQGLQFLFEYFSETQRNKGNFPGRFSGRQFSNSRSEMNVSTLELGDSALYLCASSLFRGPGDQPQHFGDGTRLSIL.

This clonotype was seen repeatedly, ten times or more. A much larger clone differs from this one at a single base, so this may be a read error. The genes are TRBV11-3 and TRBJ2-1; D gene uncertain. The germline V gene has CDR1 SGHNT and CDR2 YENEEA. V shed 3 bases and J shed 5 bases, with 11 bases lying between them. The CDR3 is 14 residues long. The CDR3 sequence: CASSFTGGDNEQFF. As DNA, the CDR3 is TGTGCCAGCAGCTTCACGGGTGGGGACAATGAGCAGTTCTTC.

This chain uses TRBV4-2 with TRBJ1-3; TRBD1 aligns across 8 bases. Germline assignment: CDR1 LGHNA and CDR2 YNFKEQ. This CDR3 contains 16 residues. The V segment lost 2 bases and the J segment 2 bases; nucleotides outside the gene matches: 5. CDR3 loop: CASSQLSTGAGNTIYF. CDR3 nucleotide sequence: TGTGCCAGCAGCCAACTTTCGACAGGGGCTGGAAACACCATATATTTT.

V usage is TRBV5-6 and J usage is TRBJ1-2; D is perhaps TRBD1 (5 bases). Trimming took off 0 bases at V and 7 bases at J, with 16 bases between the two ends. The CDR3 contains 15 residues. From germline, CDR1 is SGHDT and CDR2 YYEEEE. CDR3 nucleotide sequence: TGTGCCAGCAGCTTGGGCATTGGGGGTTTCTCTGGCTACACCTTC. Translated, it gives CASSLGIGGFSGYTF.

In this sample, this clonotype turned up many times. The V call is TRBV9, the J call TRBJ2-1; D perhaps matches TRBD2 (7 bases). Germline V lookup: CDR1 SGDLS, CDR2 YYNGEE. The CDR3 loop spans 16 amino acids. Trimming left V 3 bases short and J 6 bases short, with 19 bases between. The CDR3 spells CASSEEGLPGANEQFF. The DNA of the CDR3 is TGTGCCAGCAGCGAAGAGGGACTACCGGGGGCCAATGAGCAGTTCTTC. Variable domain in full (rest from reference TRBV9 and TRBJ2-1): DSGVTQTPKHLITATGQRVTLRCSPRSGDLSVYWYQQSLDQGLQFLIQYYNGEERAKGNILERFSAQQFPDLHSELNLSSLELGDSALYFCASSEEGLPGANEQFFGPGTRLTVL.

The genes are TRBV5-1 and TRBJ2-5; D gene ambiguous. The CDR3 spans 14 residues. V was cut by 5 bases and J by 1 base, with 12 bases left in between. Germline lookup yields CDR1 SGHRS and CDR2 YFSETQ. CDR3: CASRVQASQETQYF. The CDR3 coding sequence is TGCGCCAGCAGAGTTCAAGCAAGCCAAGAGACCCAGTACTTC.

CDR3 sequence reads: CASSPLAGGPYEQFF. As DNA, the CDR3 is TGTGCCAGCAGTCCTCTAGCGGGAGGGCCCTATGAGCAGTTCTTC. The V and J genes are TRBV12-3 or TRBV12-4 and TRBJ2-5; 12 nucleotides line up with TRBD2. The better agreement between TRBJ2-1 and the DNA end casts doubt on the J call. The CDR3 has 15 residues.

This clonotype occurred many times. The CDR3 DNA sequence: TGTGCCAGCACCTATCCGACTAGCGGGTTCACAGATACGCAGTATTTT. This translates into CASTYPTSGFTDTQYF. The V call is TRBV12-3 or TRBV12-4, the J call TRBJ2-3; 10 positions agree with TRBD2. With 7 bases clipped from V and 2 bases from J, the junction kept 9 bases outside the gene matches. The CDR3 contains 16 residues.

This clonotype has a count of ten or more. V gene TRBV6-1 combines with J gene TRBJ1-5; D gene uncertain. The germline CDR1 and CDR2 sequences are MNHNS and SASEGT. The CDR3 runs to 17 residues. Trimming took off 5 bases at V and 3 bases at J, with 20 bases between the two ends. The CDR3 DNA reads TGTGCCAGCAGTCCTGACCCGGAGACTTACTACAATCAGCCCCAGCATTTT. Protein: CASSPDPETYYNQPQHF.

This clonotype was seen repeatedly, ten times or more. V and J are TRBV6-1 and TRBJ1-4, with D perhaps TRBD1 (5 bases). V was pared by 0 bases and J by 10 bases, with 12 bases between. The V gene's germline CDR1 is MNHNS and CDR2 SASEGT. The CDR3 contains 14 residues. CDR3 residues: CASSEALGVGKLFF. In nucleotides, the CDR3 is TGTGCCAGCAGTGAAGCCCTAGGGGTAGGAAAACTGTTTTTT.

The gene calls are TRBV7-9 and TRBJ1-6; D is possibly TRBD1 (6 bases). Germline assignment: CDR1 SEHNR and CDR2 FQNEAQ (reference sequence). There are 13 residues in the CDR3. Trimming pared 8 bases from V and 9 bases from J, leaving 14 bases between. The CDR3 nucleotides are TGTGCCAGCGGAATGAGGGGGGTTTCACCCCTCCACTTT. It yields the protein CASGMRGVSPLHF.

This clonotype came up a few times. The V call is TRBV6-1, the J call TRBJ2-7; the D call may be TRBD1 or TRBD2 (5 bases each). Trimming left V 3 bases short and J 5 bases short, with 5 bases between. CDR1 and CDR2 (germline): MNHNS, SASEGT. CDR3 length: 11 amino acids. CDR3 in amino acids: CASSEGDEQYF. Written as DNA, the CDR3 is TGTGCCAGCAGTGAGGGGGACGAGCAGTACTTC.

This clonotype was seen repeatedly, ten times or more. The chain links TRBV6-1 to TRBJ1-1, with D perhaps matching TRBD1 (6 bases). The V and J ends lost 4 bases and 4 bases respectively, with 13 bases between them. The CDR3 runs to 14 residues. Germline V CDR1 and CDR2: MNHNS, SASEGT. The CDR3 here is CASSAVSGATEAFF. The CDR3 DNA follows: TGTGCCAGCAGTGCCGTATCAGGGGCCACTGAAGCTTTCTTT.

This clonotype occurred many times. The chain recombines TRBV11-2 with TRBJ2-5, with 7 positions matching TRBD1. The length of the CDR3 is 15 residues. V gave up 0 bases and J gave up 2 bases; unmatched junction bases: 3. CDR1 SGHAT and CDR2 FQNNGV come from the germline V gene. DNA of the CDR3: TGTGCCAGCAGCTTAGACCCGGGACAGCAAGAGACCCAGTACTTC. The encoded protein is CASSLDPGQQETQYF.

This clonotype was found many times. The V call is TRBV10-2, the J call TRBJ2-7; 8 bases agree with TRBD1. The J segment lost 3 bases and the V segment lost 3 bases, leaving 7 bases of the junction unmatched. Per germline, CDR1 WSHSY and CDR2 SAAADI. The CDR3 is 15 amino acids. In nucleotides, the CDR3 is TGCGCCAGCAGTGAACCGGACAGGGATCTCTACGAGCAGTACTTC. Translating gives CASSEPDRDLYEQYF.